This T cell receptor beta chain was identified in a study of pediatric ulcerative colitis. Clones were sequenced by immunoSEQ multiplex PCR, and TCRdb holds only the in-frame ones, with some missing. The table lists over 20,000 clones, about two thirds of them singletons, with 15% to 17% in the top ten. During colonoscopy, one to two rectal pinch biopsies were collected. This TCR derives from a boy between 5 and 17 years old with severe ulcerative colitis. Input material: gut tissue.

The CDR3 coding sequence is TGTGCCAGCAGCTTAGATTCCTTTGGTCCAGGGAAGGACACTGAAGCTTTCTTT. This codes for CASSLDSFGPGKDTEAFF. The V gene is TRBV11-2, the J gene TRBJ1-1, with D possibly TRBD1 on 5 matching bases. This CDR3 is built from 18 residues. The V gene lost 0 bases and the J gene lost 3 bases, with 20 bases spanning the gap. The germline CDR1 and CDR2 sequences are SGHAT and FQNNGV.